This TCR beta chain was recorded in a study of T-cell reconstitution after alpha-beta-depleted transplantation in children. General study findings and limits: Counts and diversity of T cells one year after transplant came mostly from newly produced T cells. There were reportedly several hundred expanded graft clones from which alpha-beta T cells came about two months after transplant.

Construction of the TCRbeta library involved unique molecular identifiers. TCRdb redid the calling of the PCR reads with MiXCR, one entry per CDR3 protein. The data contain about 980,000 distinct CDR3 sequences, about 29% of them singletons. Details on this clonotype: As yet, its antigen is unknown.

The germline V gene has CDR1 SGHDT and CDR2 YYEEEE. V gave up 6 bases and J gave up 4 bases, with 14 bases separating them. There are 13 residues in the CDR3. This receptor was taken from a boy less than two years old who had a stem cell transplant for SCID, so the T cells may come from the graft donor. The genes are TRBV5-6 and TRBJ2-7, with D unclear. The sample was PBMCs, mostly from graft donor cells, taken 360 days after TCRalphabeta/CD19-depleted stem cell transplant. CDR3 region: CASTPRAVYEQYF. The CDR3 DNA sequence: TGTGCCAGCACACCACGGGCGGTGTACGAGCAGTACTTC.